Reported below is one TCR beta chain. The data stem from a study of T-cell reconstitution after alpha-beta-depleted transplantation in children. The CDR3 has 13 residues. Looked up from germline, CDR1 is GTSNPN and CDR2 is SVGIG (reference sequence). Trimming cost V 0 bases and J 0 bases, with 4 bases left between them. Unique molecular identifiers were built into the TCRbeta library. TCRdb reprocessed the PCR reads with MiXCR, giving one entry per CDR3 protein. This table holds under 250,000 distinct CDR3 sequences, approximately 19% found once. The receptor comes from a male patient aged 2 to 10 who had a stem cell transplant for acute lymphoblastic leukemia, so the T cells may come from the graft donor. The sample in question was PBMCs, mostly from graft donor cells, obtained 360 days after TCRalphabeta/CD19-depleted stem cell transplant. The chain links TRBV30 to TRBJ2-3, with D uncertain. CDR3 sequence (DNA): TGTGCCTGGAGTGTCGTCAGCACAGATACGCAGTATTTT. Its translation: CAWSVVSTDTQYF.